Given below is one T cell receptor (beta chain) in context. The clone's antigen remains unknown. The sample holds no much larger clone one base away, and base qualities are not on file. These data belong to a study of cytomegalovirus exposure and HLA in healthy donors (dated by TCRdb to about 2017). With regard to the full study: According to an earlier analysis of around 600 of the donors, about 190 million T cells yielded over 100 million unique TCR beta sequences and 250 to 350 Gb of sequence data. Roughly 310 gigabases of sequencing data and tens of millions of unique TCR sequences were included in an early release covering around 600 HLA-typed donors. Of the roughly 410 genotyped donors, 75% to 85% were placed in the genetic ancestry cluster associated with self-reported Caucasian donors. The study aimed to test whether cataloging public T cell receptors could reveal signatures of past pathogen exposure. The T cell repertoires of some 700 subjects were profiled by immunosequencing and related to cytomegalovirus serostatus. Besides the first cohort of under 700 subjects, a separate validation cohort made up of over 95 different subjects was used. High-throughput TCR immunosequencing, statistical association of individual TCRs with disease status, and machine learning were combined to predict cytomegalovirus infection status. In a later analysis, previously published TCR beta repertoires from 550 to 750 donors were re-analyzed and high-resolution HLA genotyping was added so that TCR occurrence patterns could be studied. The later analysis used no new phenotypic data to find candidate immune exposures, relying instead on TCR beta sequences and their occurrence across donors. In an earlier analysis of 500 to 650 of the donors, high-throughput TCR beta sequencing was used to judge whether each TCR beta V gene segment behaved as functional or pseudogenic. Donor age, sex, ethnicity and CMV serostatus were compiled alongside the repertoire data. In a later genetic analysis, genome-wide SNP genotypes for about 55% of the 666 donors were used, and that subset was treated as a discovery cohort. Every discovery cohort repertoire had been produced on one sequencing platform. HLA typing included class I and class II loci at four-digit resolution. The number of typed donors differed by locus: about 620-640 for A, B, C, DRB1 and DQB1; 500 to 550 for DQA1; 606 for DPA1; and 400 to 480 for DPB1. Because of strong linkage in the cohort, roughly five DR-DQ haplotypes were treated as single units for association and clustering. Among roughly 400 genotyped donors of the cohort, an average of around 220,000 unique TCR beta nucleotide sequences was sequenced per donor, of which roughly 18% were non-productive. Broader findings and caveats from the paper: Most TCR sequences were observed very rarely across donors, whereas some public TCRs were present in many individuals. It was suggested by the authors that the approach could potentially be generalized to other disease states and immunological phenotypes. A cluster of highly shared sequence variants was judged likely to represent a technical artifact of the sequencing pipeline. Because some donors lacked HLA typing at each locus, the association tests relied only on the typed subset. A later analysis associated 15,000 to 20,000 TCR beta sequences with specific HLA alleles at a false discovery rate of 0.05. In this cohort, only TCR beta chains were sequenced, and detectable features were limited by the absence of alpha or paired-chain data. Roughly uniform sequencing depth across donors was assumed in presence/absence analyses, although this assumption may not hold. A further reported finding was that TCR beta sequences accurately predicted the HLA-A and HLA-B alleles for most subjects in the first cohort. In a later analysis, HLA-associated TCR beta chains showed more clonal expansion and lower generation probabilities than non-associated chains that were equally common. A later analysis reported that several top co-occurrence clusters appeared linked to parvovirus B19, influenza, CMV and Epstein-Barr virus. In a later genetic analysis, fewer N-insertions in productive TCRs were reported among donors in an Asian-associated ancestry cluster than the roughly 700-donor mean. Immune exposure information for the cohort was limited to CMV serostatus. The study gave a list of under 200 TCR beta chains associated with cytomegalovirus. According to a later analysis, most CMV-associated TCR beta chains appeared to be HLA-restricted, and the HLA associations seemed to be driven largely by CMV exposure. In both the original and validation cohorts, the classifier was reported to diagnose cytomegalovirus status with high specificity and sensitivity. A later analysis found that TCR association rates varied across HLA loci, with DRB1 alleles showing the most associated TCRs and HLA-C alleles the fewest. The earlier analysis of approximately 540 of the donors excluded 15 to 20 rarely observed V segments, including chromosome 9 orphons, because counts were too low. An earlier analysis of approximately 570 of the donors showed that most TCR beta V segments appeared in productive rearrangements either about 87% or about 30% of the time, which broadly matched IMGT annotations. In vitro tests confirmed that a few of the cytomegalovirus-associated TCR beta chains recognize cytomegalovirus antigens. When HLA alleles, especially DR and DQ, strongly co-occurred, TCR associations were difficult to assign to individual alleles. Correlated functional status among segregating V segments might be attributable to linkage disequilibrium, but an unknown experimental factor could not be ruled out. In a later genetic analysis, a missense DCLRE1C variant was associated with V-gene and J-gene trimming of TCR beta chains, and the association was replicated in an independent cohort. The 87-base-pair reads could not distinguish some IMGT-functional V segments, including TRBV6-2 and TRBV6-3, so those segments were excluded.

The protocol used for the library was the immunoSEQ multiplex PCR assay. For the multiplex PCR, a mixture combining 60 forward primers for TCR Vbeta segments and 13 reverse primers for TCR Jbeta segments was used. The CDR3 region of rearranged TCR beta genes was amplified from genomic DNA by a multiplex PCR assay. The Illumina HiSeq System was used to sequence the amplified TCR beta libraries as 87-base-pair reads. The paper's data handling went like this. In a later analysis, some 80 million unique TCR beta chains were counted across the 650 to 750 repertoires, and roughly 11 million of these chains were shared by at least two donors. Raw reads were error-corrected and collapsed into unique sequences with a nearest-neighbor algorithm that merged closely related sequences to remove PCR and sequencing errors. To assign V, D and J gene segments, CDR3 sequences were aligned to IMGT reference sequences. For a sequence to be retained, at least a six-nucleotide match to both a V gene segment and a J gene segment was required. A rearrangement was called productive if the CDR3 had no stop codons and remained in frame with V and J, and every other rearrangement was called non-productive. Following IMGT convention, CDR3 was defined as the stretch from the second conserved V-encoded cysteine to the conserved J-encoded phenylalanine. Sequences without an unambiguous match to a single V gene segment were excluded from the earlier analysis of almost 600 of the donors. An earlier analysis of several hundred of the donors classified V segments as functional when productive rearrangements were above 56.7% and as segregating when the standard deviation between donors was above 5%. A statistical classification framework was developed to diagnose cytomegalovirus status using the catalog of TCR beta chain sequences. In a later analysis, TCR nucleotide sequences were compared against IMGT/GENE-DB human TR gene sequences so that V and J genes could be assigned. In a later analysis, CDR3 sequences and most-parsimonious VDJ recombination scenarios were assigned using the TCRdist pipeline. A later analysis defined each TCR beta chain by its CDR3 amino acid sequence plus V-gene family, and excluded reads lacking a unique V-gene family. In a later analysis, fewer than 600 highly shared, low-generation-probability nucleotide sequences were removed to address suspected cross-contamination and a sequencing artifact. In a later analysis, a clonal expansion index was calculated for each public chain from normalized within-repertoire ranks of inferred template counts. A later analysis computed generation probabilities with a VDJ recombination model fitted to out-of-frame rearrangements, and checked the results against IGoR. A later analysis scored TCR-TCR, TCR-HLA and TCR-CMV co-occurrence with hypergeometric tests, applying a repertoire-size bias correction to TCR pairs. In a later analysis, false discovery rates were estimated by permuting HLA or CMV assignments 20 times. In a later analysis, co-occurring TCRs were grouped using DBSCAN, and TCRdist sequence similarity was added for clustering within HLA-allele-positive subsets. Co-occurrence clustering excluded repertoires with fewer than 30,000 or more than 120,000 public chains, plus five with anomalous nucleotide sharing. TCRdb retrieved this table from immuneACCESS and kept in-frame rearrangements only. Not all clones are present; in checked studies, unresolved V genes account for under half, and no reason is known for the remainder. From that table come the V and J calls and clone size; the DNA was used to work out D and trimming. Within this sample are 190,000 or so clones, with 82% of them counted one time only. The ten largest account for about 0.1% of the sample.

Reading from cysteine to phenylalanine, the CDR3 counts 15 amino acids. The read is trimmed to its CDR3 DNA, 45 bases read in frame from base 1. For CDR1 and CDR2, the germline V gene lists MRHNA and SNTAGT. The cohort comprised 550 to 700 healthy bone marrow donors. All cohort members were sampled while nominally healthy, although unrecorded immune exposures were likely present. The donor tested CMV seronegative, placing the donor among the 352 seronegative members of the cohort. A peripheral blood sample was collected from each donor, and TCR beta sequencing was performed on peripheral blood mononuclear cells. Genomic DNA extraction from the blood cell samples was performed with the Qiagen DNeasy Blood Extraction Kit.

This TCR was sampled from a boy aged 2 to 9 in good health and CMV-seronegative. The sequenced sample consisted of PBMCs. The chain couples TRBV6-4 to TRBJ2-5; D gene: possibly TRBD1, on 5 matching bases. The end of the DNA is better explained by TRBJ2-7, so the J call may be wrong. This receptor carries the CDR3 CASSTWVTASYEQYF. The nucleotides are TGTGCCAGCAGTACGTGGGTGACAGCCTCCTACGAGCAGTACTTC.